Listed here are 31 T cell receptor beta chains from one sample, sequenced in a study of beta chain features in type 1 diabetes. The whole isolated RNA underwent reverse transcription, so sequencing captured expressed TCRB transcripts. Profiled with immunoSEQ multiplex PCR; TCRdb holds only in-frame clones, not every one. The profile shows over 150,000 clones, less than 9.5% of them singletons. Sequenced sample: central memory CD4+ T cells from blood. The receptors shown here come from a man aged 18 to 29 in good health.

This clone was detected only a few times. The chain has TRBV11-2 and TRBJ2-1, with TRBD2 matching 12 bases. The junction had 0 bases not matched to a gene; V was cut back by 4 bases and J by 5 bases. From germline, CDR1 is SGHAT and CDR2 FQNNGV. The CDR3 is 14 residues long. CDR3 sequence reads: CASSWTSGNNEQFF. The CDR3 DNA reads TGTGCCAGCAGCTGGACTAGCGGGAACAATGAGCAGTTCTTC.

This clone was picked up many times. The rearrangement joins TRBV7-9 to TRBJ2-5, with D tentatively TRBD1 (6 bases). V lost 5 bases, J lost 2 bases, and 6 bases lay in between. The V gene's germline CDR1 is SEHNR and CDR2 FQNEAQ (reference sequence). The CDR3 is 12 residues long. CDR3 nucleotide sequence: TGTGCCAGCAGCGGACAGCAAGAGACCCAGTACTTC. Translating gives CASSGQQETQYF.

CDR3 DNA: TGTGCCAGCTGCGGGAGGACTGAAAAACTGTTTTTT. Amino acids: CASCGRTEKLFF. The chain couples TRBV28 to TRBJ1-4; D is unclear. There are 12 residues in the CDR3. The V end lost 8 bases, the J end lost 7 bases, and 11 bases lay between the germline ends. Germline V gene sequence: CDR1 MDHEN, CDR2 SYDVKM.

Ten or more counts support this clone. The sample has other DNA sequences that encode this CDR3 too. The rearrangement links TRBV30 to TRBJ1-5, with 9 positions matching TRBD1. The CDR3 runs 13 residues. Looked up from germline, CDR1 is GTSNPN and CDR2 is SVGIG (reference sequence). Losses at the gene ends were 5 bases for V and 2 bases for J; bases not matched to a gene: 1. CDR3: CAWDRGGNQPQHF. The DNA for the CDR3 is TGTGCCTGGGACAGGGGGGGCAATCAGCCCCAGCATTTT.

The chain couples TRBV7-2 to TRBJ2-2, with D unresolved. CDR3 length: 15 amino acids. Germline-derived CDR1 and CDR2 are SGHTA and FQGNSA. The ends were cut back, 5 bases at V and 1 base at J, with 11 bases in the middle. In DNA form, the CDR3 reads TGTGCCAGCAGCCCTCAGGTGCTGAACACCGGGGAGCTGTTTTTT. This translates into CASSPQVLNTGELFF.

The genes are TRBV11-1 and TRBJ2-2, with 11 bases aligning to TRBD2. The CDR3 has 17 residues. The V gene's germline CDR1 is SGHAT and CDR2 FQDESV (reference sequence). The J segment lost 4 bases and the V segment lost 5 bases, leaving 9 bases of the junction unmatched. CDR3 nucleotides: TGTGCCAGCAGCCGACCGACTAGCGGGGTACCCACCGGGGAGCTGTTTTTT. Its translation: CASSRPTSGVPTGELFF.

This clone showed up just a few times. The CDR3 sequence is CASSSIRQGNQPQHF. For the CDR3, the DNA is TGTGCCAGCTCATCGATTCGACAGGGCAATCAGCCCCAGCATTTT. The V and J genes are TRBV18 and TRBJ1-5, with a weak D call TRBD1 (6 bases). This CDR3 is 15 amino acids long. Germline V gene data show CDR1 as KGHSH and CDR2 as LQKENI. V lost 5 bases and J 2 bases, leaving 13 bases between the germline ends.

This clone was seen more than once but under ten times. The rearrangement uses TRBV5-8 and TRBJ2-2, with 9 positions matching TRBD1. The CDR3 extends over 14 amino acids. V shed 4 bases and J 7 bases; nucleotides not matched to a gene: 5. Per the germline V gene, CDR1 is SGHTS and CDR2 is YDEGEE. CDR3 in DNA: TGTGCCAGCAGCGGACAGGGGAATATCGGGGAGCTGTTTTTT. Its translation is CASSGQGNIGELFF.

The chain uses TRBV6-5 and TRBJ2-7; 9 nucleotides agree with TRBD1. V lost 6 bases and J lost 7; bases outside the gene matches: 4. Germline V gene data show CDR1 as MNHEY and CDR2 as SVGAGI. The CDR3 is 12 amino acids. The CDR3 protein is CASSWTGEEQYF. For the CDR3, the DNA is TGTGCCAGCAGCTGGACAGGGGAAGAGCAGTACTTC.

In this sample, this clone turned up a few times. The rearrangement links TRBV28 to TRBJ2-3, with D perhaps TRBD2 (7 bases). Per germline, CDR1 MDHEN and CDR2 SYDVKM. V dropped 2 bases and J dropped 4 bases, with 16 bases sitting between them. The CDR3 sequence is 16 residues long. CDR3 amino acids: CASSLSAGARADTQYF. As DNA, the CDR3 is TGTGCCAGCAGTTTAAGCGCGGGGGCCCGCGCAGATACGCAGTATTTT. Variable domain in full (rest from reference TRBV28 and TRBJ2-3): DVKVTQSSRYLVKRTGEKVFLECVQDMDHENMFWYRQDPGLGLRLIYFSYDVKMKEKGDIPEGYSVSREKKERFSLILESASTNQTSMYLCASSLSAGARADTQYFGPGTRLTVL.

The CDR3 region has the DNA TGTGCCAGCAGCTCCCCCTCGGGACTAGCGGGAGTAAATGGGGAGCTGTTTTTT. Protein: CASSSPSGLAGVNGELFF. The rearrangement links TRBV5-4 to TRBJ2-2; 14 bases map to TRBD2. The germline V gene has CDR1 SGHNT and CDR2 YYREEE (reference sequence). V gave up 3 bases and J gave up 8 bases; unmatched junction bases: 12. CDR3 length: 18 amino acids.

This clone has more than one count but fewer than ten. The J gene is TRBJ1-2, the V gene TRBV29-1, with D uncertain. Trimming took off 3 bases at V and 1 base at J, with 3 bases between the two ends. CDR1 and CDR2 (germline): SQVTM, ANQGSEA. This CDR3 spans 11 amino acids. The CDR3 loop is CSVDYNYGYTF. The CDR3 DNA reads TGCAGCGTTGATTATAACTATGGCTACACCTTC.

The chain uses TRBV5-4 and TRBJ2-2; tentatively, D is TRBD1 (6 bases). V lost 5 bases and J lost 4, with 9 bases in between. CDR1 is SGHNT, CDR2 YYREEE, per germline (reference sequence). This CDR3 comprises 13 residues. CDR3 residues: CASREGGTGELFF. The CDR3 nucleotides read TGTGCCAGCAGAGAAGGGGGCACCGGGGAGCTGTTTTTT.

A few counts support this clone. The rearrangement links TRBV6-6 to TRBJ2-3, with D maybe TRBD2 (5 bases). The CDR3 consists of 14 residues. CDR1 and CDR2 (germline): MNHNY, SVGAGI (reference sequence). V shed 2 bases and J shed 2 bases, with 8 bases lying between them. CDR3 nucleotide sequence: TGTGCCAGCAGTTACGGGAGAGCCACAGATACGCAGTATTTT. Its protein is CASSYGRATDTQYF.

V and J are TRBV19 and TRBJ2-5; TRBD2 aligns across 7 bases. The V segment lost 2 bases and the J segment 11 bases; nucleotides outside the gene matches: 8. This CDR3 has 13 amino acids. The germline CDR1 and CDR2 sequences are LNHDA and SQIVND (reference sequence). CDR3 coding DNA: TGTGCCAGTAGTATACGGCTAGCGGACCGGCAGTACTTC. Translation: CASSIRLADRQYF.

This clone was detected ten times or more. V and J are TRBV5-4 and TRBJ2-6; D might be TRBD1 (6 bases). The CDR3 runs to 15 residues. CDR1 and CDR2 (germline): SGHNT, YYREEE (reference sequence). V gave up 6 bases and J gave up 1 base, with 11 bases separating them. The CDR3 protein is CASILQGSGANVLTF. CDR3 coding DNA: TGTGCCAGCATCCTACAGGGTTCTGGGGCCAACGTCCTGACTTTC.

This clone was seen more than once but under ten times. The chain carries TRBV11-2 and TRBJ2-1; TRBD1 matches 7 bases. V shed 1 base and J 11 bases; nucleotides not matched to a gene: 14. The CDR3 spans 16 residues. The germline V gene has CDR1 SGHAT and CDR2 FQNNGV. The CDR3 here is CASSLGRQGPNEKQFF. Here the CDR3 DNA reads TGTGCCAGCAGCTTAGGGCGACAGGGCCCCAATGAGAAGCAGTTCTTC.

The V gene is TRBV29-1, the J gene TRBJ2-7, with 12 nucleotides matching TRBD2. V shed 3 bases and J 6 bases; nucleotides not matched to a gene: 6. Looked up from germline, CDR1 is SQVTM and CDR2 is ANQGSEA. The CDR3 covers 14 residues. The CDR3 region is CSVETSGGISEQYF. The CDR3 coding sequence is TGCAGCGTTGAGACTAGCGGGGGTATCTCCGAGCAGTACTTC.

The DNA for the CDR3 is TGTGCCAGCAGCTTTGATAGCGACGGACCCTACGAGCAGTACTTC. Its protein product is CASSFDSDGPYEQYF. The chain carries TRBV7-2 and TRBJ2-7, with TRBD2 as a possible D gene (5 bases). CDR1 and CDR2 from the germline V gene are SGHTA and FQGNSA. V lost 3 bases, J lost 2 bases, and 14 bases lay in between. This CDR3 is built from 15 residues. Supplemented by reference TRBV7-2 and TRBJ2-7, the full variable domain reads GAGVSQSPSNKVTEKGKDVELRCDPISGHTALYWYRQSLGQGLEFLIYFQGNSAPDKSGLPSDRFSAERTGGSVSTLTIQRTQQEDSAVYLCASSFDSDGPYEQYFGPGTRLTVT.

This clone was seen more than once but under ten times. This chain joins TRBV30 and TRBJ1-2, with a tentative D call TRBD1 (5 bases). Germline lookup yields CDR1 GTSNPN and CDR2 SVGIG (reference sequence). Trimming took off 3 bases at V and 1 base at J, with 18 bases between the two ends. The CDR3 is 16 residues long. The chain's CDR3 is CAWSATAGGINYGYTF. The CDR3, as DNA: TGTGCCTGGAGCGCAACGGCGGGGGGAATTAACTATGGCTACACCTTC.

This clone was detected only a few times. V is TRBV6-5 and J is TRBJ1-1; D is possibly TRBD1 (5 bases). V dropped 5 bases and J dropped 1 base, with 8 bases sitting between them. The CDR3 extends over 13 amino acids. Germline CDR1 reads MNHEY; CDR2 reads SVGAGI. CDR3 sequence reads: CASSRGWNTEAFF. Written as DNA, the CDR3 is TGTGCCAGCAGTCGGGGGTGGAACACTGAAGCTTTCTTT.

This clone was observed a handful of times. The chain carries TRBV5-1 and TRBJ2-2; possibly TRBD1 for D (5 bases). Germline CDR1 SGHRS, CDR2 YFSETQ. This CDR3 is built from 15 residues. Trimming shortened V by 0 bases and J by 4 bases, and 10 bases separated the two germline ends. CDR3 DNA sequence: TGCGCCAGCAGCTTGGACAGGTCGCGCACCGGGGAGCTGTTTTTT. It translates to CASSLDRSRTGELFF. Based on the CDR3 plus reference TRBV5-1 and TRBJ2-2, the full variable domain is KAGVTQTPRYLIKTRGQQVTLSCSPISGHRSVSWYQQTPGQGLQFLFEYFSETQRNKGNFPGRFSGRQFSNSRSEMNVSTLELGDSALYLCASSLDRSRTGELFFGEGSRLTVL.

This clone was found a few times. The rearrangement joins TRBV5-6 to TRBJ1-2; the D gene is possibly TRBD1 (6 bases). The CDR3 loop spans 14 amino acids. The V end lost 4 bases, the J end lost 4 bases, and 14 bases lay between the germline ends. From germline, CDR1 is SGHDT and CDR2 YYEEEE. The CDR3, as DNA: TGTGCCAGCAGCCCTCCGGACAGTTCCTATGGCTACACCTTC. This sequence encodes CASSPPDSSYGYTF.

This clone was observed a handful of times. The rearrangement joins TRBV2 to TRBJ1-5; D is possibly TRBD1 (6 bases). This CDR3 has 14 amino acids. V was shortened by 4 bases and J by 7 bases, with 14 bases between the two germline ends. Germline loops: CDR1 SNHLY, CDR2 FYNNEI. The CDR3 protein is CASSGGQGVQPQHF. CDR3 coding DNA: TGTGCCAGCAGTGGGGGGCAGGGCGTCCAGCCCCAGCATTTT.

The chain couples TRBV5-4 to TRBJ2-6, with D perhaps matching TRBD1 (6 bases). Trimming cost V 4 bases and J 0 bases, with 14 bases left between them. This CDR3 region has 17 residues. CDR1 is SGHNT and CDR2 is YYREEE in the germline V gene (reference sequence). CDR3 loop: CASSLDSHFSGANVLTF. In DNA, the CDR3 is TGTGCCAGCAGCCTGGACAGTCACTTCTCTGGGGCCAACGTCCTGACTTTC.

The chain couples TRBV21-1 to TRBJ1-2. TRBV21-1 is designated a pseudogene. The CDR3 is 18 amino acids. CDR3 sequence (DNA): TGTGCCAGCAGCAAATCTCAACGAGAAGGAGGCCGGTCGGGGGGCTACACCTTC. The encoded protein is CASSKSQREGGRSGGYTF.

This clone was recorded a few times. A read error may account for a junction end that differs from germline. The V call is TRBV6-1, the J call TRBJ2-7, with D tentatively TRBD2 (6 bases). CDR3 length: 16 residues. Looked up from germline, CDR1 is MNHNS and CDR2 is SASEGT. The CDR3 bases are TGTGCCAGCAGTGTGTCTTCCGTGCTTCGGCTACTACGGGAGAACTTC. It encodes CASSVSSVLRLLRENF.

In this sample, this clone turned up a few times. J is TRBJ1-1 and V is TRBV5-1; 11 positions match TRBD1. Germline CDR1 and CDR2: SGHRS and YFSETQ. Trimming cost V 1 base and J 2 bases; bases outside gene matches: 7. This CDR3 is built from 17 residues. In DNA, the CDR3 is TGCGCCAGCAGCTTGCGGACAGGGGGCGACCCAAACACTGAAGCTTTCTTT. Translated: CASSLRTGGDPNTEAFF.

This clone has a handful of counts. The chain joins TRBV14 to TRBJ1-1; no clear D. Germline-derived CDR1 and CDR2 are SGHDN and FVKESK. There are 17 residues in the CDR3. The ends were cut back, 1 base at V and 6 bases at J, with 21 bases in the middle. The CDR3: CASSQARAGVIPPEAFF. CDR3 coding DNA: TGTGCCAGCAGCCAAGCAAGGGCCGGGGTGATCCCCCCTGAAGCTTTCTTT.

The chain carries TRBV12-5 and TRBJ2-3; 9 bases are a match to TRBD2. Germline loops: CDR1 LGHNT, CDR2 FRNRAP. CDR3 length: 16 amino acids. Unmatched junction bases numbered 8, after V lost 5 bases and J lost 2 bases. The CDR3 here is CASGMGLAQNTDTQYF. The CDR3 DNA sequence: TGTGCTAGTGGTATGGGACTAGCCCAGAACACAGATACGCAGTATTTT.

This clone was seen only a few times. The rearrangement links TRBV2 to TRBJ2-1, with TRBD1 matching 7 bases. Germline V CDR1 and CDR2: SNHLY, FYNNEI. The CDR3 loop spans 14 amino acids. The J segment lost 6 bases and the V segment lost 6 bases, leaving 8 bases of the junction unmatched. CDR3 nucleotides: TGTGCCAGCAGCCAGACAGGGAGTGCCAATGAGCAGTTCTTC. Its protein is CASSQTGSANEQFF.